A single sample is the source of the 12 T cell receptor beta chains below, sequenced in a study of blood T cell repertoires in COVID-19. This table comes from immunoSEQ multiplex PCR, and its TCRdb copy is limited to in-frame clones, with some not included. Of some 250,000 clones listed, around 84% are singletons. Input material: peripheral blood. These receptors came from a woman aged 18-35 years with acute or convalescent COVID-19.

At least ten counts were recorded for this clone. Additional DNA sequences in this sample encode the identical CDR3. The chain combines TRBV7-9 with TRBJ2-7; TRBD1 matches 9 bases. Trimming at V came to 6 bases and at J to 6 bases, leaving 12 bases not matched to a gene. The CDR3 has 15 residues. Germline V lookup: CDR1 SEHNR, CDR2 FQNEAQ (reference sequence). This CDR3 reads CASSRTGTGSSEQYF. The CDR3 bases are TGTGCCAGCAGTCGTACCGGGACAGGGAGTTCCGAGCAGTACTTC. Variable domain in full (rest from reference TRBV7-9 and TRBJ2-7): DTGVSQNPRHKITKRGQNVTFRCDPISEHNRLYWYRQTLGQGPEFLTYFQNEAQLEKSRLLSDRFSAERPKGSFSTLEIQRTEQGDSAMYLCASSRTGTGSSEQYFGPGTRLTVT.

The chain carries TRBV27 and TRBJ2-7, with 10 bases identical to TRBD1. CDR3 length equals 14 residues. After removal of 4 bases from V and 3 bases from J, the junction contained 3 bases not matched to a gene. In germline, CDR1 is MNHEY, CDR2 SMNVEV (reference sequence). Here the CDR3 reads CASSSRTGGYEQYF. In DNA, the CDR3 is TGTGCCAGCAGTTCCCGGACAGGGGGCTACGAGCAGTACTTC.

This clone was seen more than once but under ten times. V is TRBV4-3 and J is TRBJ1-1; tentatively, D is TRBD1 (5 bases). CDR1 is LGHNA, CDR2 YSLEER, per germline. Trimming stripped 1 base from V and 2 bases from J, with 17 bases between. The CDR3 sequence is 17 residues long. The CDR3 reads CASSQAGPGRGNTEAFF. In DNA form, the CDR3 reads TGCGCCAGCAGCCAAGCGGGGCCAGGGAGGGGAAACACTGAAGCTTTCTTT.

This clone appeared a single time. The chain has TRBV9 and TRBJ2-2; 7 bases are shared with TRBD1. The CDR3 is 14 amino acids. Trimming at V came to 3 bases and at J to 3 bases, leaving 2 bases not matched to a gene. Per germline, CDR1 SGDLS and CDR2 YYNGEE. In DNA form, the CDR3 reads TGTGCCAGCAGCGCCACAGGGGACACCGGGGAGCTGTTTTTT. Its translation: CASSATGDTGELFF.

This clone was counted between two and nine times. The V call is TRBV11-3, the J call TRBJ2-1; TRBD2 matches at 8 bases. V trimming: 3 bases; J trimming: 7 bases; junction bases outside the gene matches: 8. This CDR3 has 15 residues. The V gene's germline CDR1 is SGHNT and CDR2 YENEEA. CDR3 sequence reads: CASSFTGGDRNEQFF. CDR3 nucleotide sequence: TGTGCCAGCAGCTTTACCGGGGGGGATAGAAATGAGCAGTTCTTC.

The chain employs TRBV28 and TRBJ1-1; 7 bases match TRBD1. The CDR3 extends over 15 amino acids. V shed 2 bases, J shed 7 bases, and the junction held 10 bases outside the gene matches. Germline-derived CDR1 and CDR2 are MDHEN and SYDVKM. Here the CDR3 DNA reads TGTGCCAGCAGTTTAAATCAGGGGGAAAGTTTTGAAGCTTTCTTT. Residues: CASSLNQGESFEAFF.

This clone was seen a handful of times. The chain has TRBV10-3 and TRBJ2-7, with 9 positions matching TRBD2. V dropped 8 bases and J dropped 2; count of bases not matched to a gene: 10. Germline-derived CDR1 and CDR2 are ENHRY and SYGVKD. The CDR3 is 15 amino acids. The CDR3 nucleotides read TGTGCCATCTCGGATAGCGGGAGTGTGGCCTACGAGCAGTACTTC. This gives the protein CAISDSGSVAYEQYF.

V is TRBV11-2 and J is TRBJ2-7, with 7 bases matching TRBD1. V dropped 5 bases and J dropped 4; count of bases not matched to a gene: 17. There are 17 residues in the CDR3. Germline loops: CDR1 SGHAT, CDR2 FQNNGV. CDR3 protein: CASSPIQTGTVPYEQYF. CDR3 nucleotide sequence: TGTGCCAGCAGCCCAATCCAAACCGGGACAGTACCTTACGAGCAGTACTTC. Complete variable domain (other parts from reference TRBV11-2 and TRBJ2-7): EAGVAQSPRYKIIEKRQSVAFWCNPISGHATLYWYQQILGQGPKLLIQFQNNGVVDDSQLPKDRFSAERLKGVDSTLKIQPAKLEDSAVYLCASSPIQTGTVPYEQYFGPGTRLTVT.

This chain connects TRBV30 to TRBJ2-5; TRBD2 might be the D (6 bases). Germline CDR1 and CDR2: GTSNPN and SVGIG (reference sequence). The V gene lost 5 bases and the J gene lost 3 bases, with 22 bases spanning the gap. This CDR3 is built from 16 residues. CDR3: CAWETLPGRREETQYF. The DNA for the CDR3 is TGTGCCTGGGAGACTCTTCCGGGCAGGAGGGAAGAGACCCAGTACTTC.

The chain employs TRBV10-3 and TRBJ2-1; D perhaps matches TRBD2 (6 bases). V lost 0 bases, J lost 1 base, and 13 bases lay in between. This CDR3 spans 17 amino acids. Germline lookup yields CDR1 ENHRY and CDR2 SYGVKD. The DNA of the CDR3 is TGTGCCATCAGTGAGTCGACGCGGGGACTTTCCTACAATGAGCAGTTCTTC. The encoded protein is CAISESTRGLSYNEQFF.

This clone appeared a few times. This chain links TRBV24-1 with TRBJ2-1; 9 bases are shared with TRBD2. V was pared by 5 bases and J by 9 bases, with 10 bases of the junction left unmatched. The CDR3 runs 15 residues. Per the germline V gene, CDR1 is KGHDR and CDR2 is SFDVKD. The CDR3 here is CATSAVTSGRSEQFF. For the CDR3, the DNA is TGTGCCACCAGTGCCGTGACTAGCGGCAGATCTGAGCAGTTCTTC.

The rearrangement uses TRBV5-6 and TRBJ1-4; 8 nucleotides match TRBD1. Losses at the gene ends were 0 bases for V and 4 bases for J; bases not matched to a gene: 2. The CDR3 runs 15 residues. Germline V lookup: CDR1 SGHDT, CDR2 YYEEEE. The CDR3 region is CASSLVGQGNEKLFF. CDR3 DNA sequence: TGTGCCAGCAGCTTGGTAGGACAGGGTAATGAAAAACTGTTTTTT.